The 10 T cell receptor beta chains below were found in one sample sequenced in a study of tumor-infiltrating lymphocytes in oesophageal squamous cell carcinoma. TCRdb reprocessed the PCR reads via MiXCR and lists one record per CDR3 protein. The sample lists under 20,000 distinct CDR3 sequences; around 44% were seen once. Source material: esophageal tumor tissue. The receptors were gathered from a male donor with esophageal squamous cell carcinoma.

This clonotype was observed at least ten times. The J gene is TRBJ2-7, the V gene TRBV19; 10 bases are shared with TRBD1. V trimming: 6 bases; J trimming: 5 bases; junction bases outside the gene matches: 4. Per the germline V gene, CDR1 is LNHDA and CDR2 is SQIVND (reference sequence). The CDR3 has 13 amino acids. The chain's CDR3 is CASSGQGGDEQYF. In DNA form, the CDR3 reads TGTGCCAGTAGCGGACAGGGGGGCGACGAGCAGTACTTC.

This clonotype was counted many times. The gene calls are TRBV6-1 and TRBJ1-5; tentatively, D is TRBD1 (5 bases). This CDR3 region has 13 residues. Germline V lookup: CDR1 MNHNS, CDR2 SASEGT. V was pared by 6 bases and J by 5 bases, with 11 bases between. CDR3: CASRTRRDQPQHF. In DNA form, the CDR3 reads TGTGCCAGCAGGACACGCAGGGATCAGCCCCAGCATTTT.

The chain is built from TRBV7-8 and TRBJ2-7; 7 nucleotides line up with TRBD2. The end of the DNA is better explained by TRBJ2-1, so the J call may be wrong. CDR1 and CDR2 from the germline V gene are SGHVS and FQNEAQ. CDR3 length equals 14 residues. The CDR3 spells CASSLPSGHNEQFF. DNA for the CDR3: TGTGCCAGCAGCCTCCCTAGCGGCCACAATGAGCAGTTCTTC.

This clonotype was detected ten times or more. The V call is TRBV27, the J call TRBJ2-5, with D possibly TRBD2 on 6 matching bases. The CDR3 covers 17 residues. Germline V gives CDR1 MNHEY, CDR2 SMNVEV (reference sequence). Trimming pared 2 bases from V and 5 bases from J, leaving 21 bases between. The CDR3 spells CASSLTGAGPKGETQYF. Here the CDR3 DNA reads TGTGCCAGCAGTTTAACGGGTGCGGGACCGAAAGGGGAGACCCAGTACTTC.

For this clonotype: It is likely a read error, because the conserved phenylalanine at the end of the CDR3 is missing. The limits of the CDR3 on the DNA are not certain, so only TCRdb's listed CDR3 is given. V is TRBV7-9 and J is TRBJ2-5; the table's D gene call, TRBD2, was not cross checked with the DNA. Counting both end residues, the CDR3 totals 17 amino acids. Germline V gene sequence: CDR1 SEHNR, CDR2 FQNEAQ (reference sequence). The chain's CDR3 is CASSLAQGPNSPLHFGN.

Worth noting for this clonotype: Likely a read error: the CDR3 ends without its conserved phenylalanine or tryptophan. It is unclear where the CDR3 begins or ends on the DNA, so no DNA is shown, and the CDR3 is as TCRdb lists it. V usage is TRBV2 and J usage is TRBJ2-5. Including both end residues, the CDR3 is 15 amino acids long. Germline CDR1 reads SNHLY; CDR2 reads FYNNEI. The CDR3 sequence is CASTLDGDGGYTFGS.

To note about this clonotype: A read error may account for a junction end that differs from germline. The V and J genes are TRBV7-2 and TRBJ2-5; tentative D call: TRBD1 (6 bases). Per germline, CDR1 SGHTA and CDR2 FQGNSA. This CDR3 region has 12 residues. The CDR3 coding sequence is TGTGCCAGCAGCTTAGCTATTGGACAGAAGTTCTTC. Translating gives CASSLAIGQKFF.

On this clonotype itself: Since the CDR3 does not end with the conserved phenylalanine or tryptophan, this likely comes from a read error. No DNA is shown, since the ends of the CDR3 on it are uncertain; the CDR3 is the one TCRdb lists. The chain joins TRBV7-9 to TRBJ2-1. The CDR3 length equals 18 residues, ends included. CDR1 SEHNR and CDR2 FQNEAQ come from the germline V gene (reference sequence). Here the CDR3 reads CASSLSGSGVLYGYTFGS.

This clonotype has ten or more counts. This sequence joins TRBV5-1 and TRBJ2-1, with a weak D call TRBD2 (5 bases). CDR1 SGHRS and CDR2 YFSETQ come from the germline V gene. CDR3 length: 15 residues. V was shortened by 4 bases and J by 2 bases, with 13 bases between the two germline ends. The CDR3 bases are TGCGCCAGCAGCCTACGGCTCGGGACCTACAATGAGCAGTTCTTC. It translates to CASSLRLGTYNEQFF. The variable domain in full, with the rest retrieved from reference TRBV5-1 and TRBJ2-1, is KAGVTQTPRYLIKTRGQQVTLSCSPISGHRSVSWYQQTPGQGLQFLFEYFSETQRNKGNFPGRFSGRQFSNSRSEMNVSTLELGDSALYLCASSLRLGTYNEQFFGPGTRLTVL.

The table lists this clonotype with many counts. This chain connects TRBV5-8 to TRBJ1-2; 11 nucleotides align to TRBD1. CDR1 SGHTS and CDR2 YDEGEE come from the germline V gene. The trim removed 6 bases at V and 8 bases at J, leaving 21 bases unmatched. The CDR3 sequence is 18 residues long. This CDR3 is CASIILRDRGEFEEGYTF. In DNA form, the CDR3 reads TGTGCCAGCATCATTTTGCGGGACAGGGGGGAGTTTGAAGAGGGCTACACCTTC. The variable domain in full, completed from reference TRBV5-8 and TRBJ1-2, reads EAGVTQSPTHLIKTRGQQATLRCSPISGHTSVYWYQQALGLGLQFLLWYDEGEERNRGNFPPRFSGRQFPNYSSELNVNALELEDSALYLCASIILRDRGEFEEGYTFGSGTRLTVV.